This TCR beta chain stems from a study of cytotoxic CD8 clonotypes in ibrutinib-treated CLL (dated by TCRdb to the early 2020s). With respect to the entire study: In this cohort, approximately 15 patients were treatment-naive and about a dozen were relapsed/refractory, while some 18 had unmutated IGHV. Cryopreserved peripheral blood mononuclear cells were obtained before treatment, at response, and at either sustained remission or disease progression. Response samples were taken after a median of approximately 12 months on treatment, ranging from about 6 to 40 months. Longitudinal samples were obtainable from about 30% of the roughly 86 participants in the trial. Partial responses were observed in 24 patients and complete responses in 2; after a median follow-up of roughly 62 months, remission was maintained in 14 patients and progression was observed in some twelve. On average, each sample had some 250,000 productive templates and roughly 95,000 productive rearrangements.

General study outcomes and caveats: Public clonotypes were rare and either contracted or stayed stable during treatment, and the rise in clonality at ibrutinib response reflected the expansion of private clonotypes. Baseline clonality was found to be higher than that of age-matched healthy donors and was strongly correlated with circulating CD8+ T-cell counts. Clonality increased at ibrutinib response, stayed stable in sustained remission, and fell back toward baseline at progression. Sampling times were not matched between sustained-remission and progressing patients, and lymph node repertoires were not studied.

A MiSeq instrument was used for deep resolution sequencing, which targeted depths ranging from 1 in 1 million up to 1 in 200,000 T cells, with coverage averaging 10x for each clonotype. The immunoSEQ hsTCRB Kit was used to generate TCR beta libraries. Concerning the study's data processing: Data were analyzed with ImmunoSEQ Data Assistant and ImmunoSEQ Analyzer, with V, D and J genes assigned per IMGT definitions. Clonality, which ranges from 0 to 1, was calculated by subtracting the normalized Shannon entropy of productive rearrangement frequencies from one. Public clonotype analysis was restricted to overrepresented clonotypes comprising at least 0.05% of each patient's repertoire. Repertoires from thirteen age-matched healthy donors in immuneACCESS were used as clonality controls. In its TCRdb copy, this immuneACCESS table keeps in-frame sequences only and misses some clones. Where compared with another copy, unresolved V genes explain less than half of these, and the others have no known cause. V, J and clone size are taken as reported in that table, and D and trimming were inferred from the DNA itself. The sample table shows 14,000 or so clones, and around 68% are seen once. About 5.7% of the sample comes from the top ten.

About 2 micrograms of genomic DNA were extracted from cryopreserved PBMCs for TCR beta library preparation. Longitudinal blood samples from CLL patients on ibrutinib monotherapy were analyzed using high-throughput TCR beta sequencing. The patients took part in an open-label, single-center phase 2 trial of ibrutinib monotherapy. As concerns this clone: What antigen it recognizes has not been identified. There are no base qualities to consult, and no much larger clone falls within one base.

The source was PBMCs, collected before ibrutinib treatment. This clonotype originated in a human donor with chronic lymphocytic leukemia.

The nucleotide sequence is TGTGCCAGCAGCTCCCGGACTAGCGGGAACGATGAGCAGTTCTTC. This is translated as CASSSRTSGNDEQFF. Recombination connected TRBV7-3 to TRBJ2-1; TRBD2 fits 12 bases in the junction. The germline V and J ends show losses of 4 bases and 8 bases respectively, and no gene match explains 6 bases of the junction. Including the terminal cysteine and phenylalanine, the CDR3 comprises 15 residues. Of the read, only the CDR3 DNA is kept; its 45 bases are in frame from base 1. CDR1 and CDR2, looked up from the germline V gene, are SGHTA and FQGTGA.